Below, one T cell receptor beta chain is given with its context. This clone was seen a single time. The antigen this receptor binds is unknown. Base qualities are missing; no much larger clone stands one base away. The data are from a study of blood T cell repertoires in COVID-19 (dated by TCRdb to the early 2020s). For the wider study: Samples covering the acute and convalescent phases of COVID-19 were provided by collaborators in the United States, Italy and Spain. The prospective study material was composed of cDNA or gDNA derived from T cells, B-cell-depleted T cells, or PBMCs. The dataset comprised deeply sampled blood TCRbeta repertoires from subjects exposed to, actively infected with, or recovered from COVID-19. The repertoires were released in a freely available public database intended as a resource for research on the immune response to SARS-CoV-2. Samples were obtained from the ongoing ImmuneRACE study (first 160 participants) and from 1,254 subjects provided by 6 global collaborators. The sample metadata nearly always contained a de-identified subject ID, COVID-19 status, age in years and sex. Where available, HLA class I and class II types were obtained from metadata supplied by the sample provider rather than from assay-based typing. Paper-wide results and their limitations: The amount of clinical and demographic metadata varied by source and participant and was provided uncurated.

TCRbeta CDR3 regions were amplified from genomic DNA by means of the immunoSEQ Assay, a bias-controlled multiplex PCR. Per the authors' processing: Within the assay, amplification of reference gene primers was used to estimate how many nucleated cells each sample contained. Sequence reads were collapsed and filtered to measure the absolute abundance of every unique TCRbeta CDR3 rearrangement. For each sample, productive Simpson clonality was calculated as the square root of Simpson's diversity index across productive rearrangements. TCRdb took over this immuneACCESS table, retaining in-frame rearrangements with V and J assigned. Such tables are incomplete; in checked studies, under half of the missing clones stem from an unresolved V gene, and the remainder is unexplained. V and J calls and clone size come straight from that table; D and trimming were deduced from the DNA. This sample holds a few hundred thousand clones; roughly 87% were observed only once. The leading ten clones occupy about 2.3% of the sample.

From cysteine to phenylalanine, the CDR3 is 14 amino acids long. Kept here is only the CDR3 DNA, which spans 42 bases and is read in frame from base 1. V is pared back by 0 bases and J by 8 bases, with 9 bases lying between the germline termini. The germline V gene provides CDR1 SGHRS and CDR2 YFSETQ. Each collaborating institution followed its own protocols to collect whole blood in K2EDTA tubes. Collaborator samples were shipped for TCRbeta analysis as frozen whole blood, isolated PBMCs, or DNA extracted from either sample type. The sample consisted of peripheral blood. The sequence joins TRBV5-1 to TRBJ1-6, with no confident D gene call. This clonotype was sampled from a man aged 18-30 years with active or convalescent COVID-19. The DNA sequence is TGCGCCAGCAGCTTGGGAGGGAGTCATTCACCCCTCCACTTT. Translated, this is CASSLGGSHSPLHF.